This record looks at one T cell receptor (beta chain) sequence and its context. As yet, its antigen is unknown. The data were taken from a study of Tregs in tolerant kidney transplant recipients. General study findings and limits: For some patients, primers changed over time, blocking nucleotide-level comparison.

Libraries were prepared by immunoSEQ multiplex PCR; TCRdb keeps only in-frame clonotypes and omits some of them. The data contain about 100,000 clones, roughly 90% of them singletons. The length of the CDR3 is 15 residues. Per germline, CDR1 KGHSH and CDR2 LQKENI. V dropped 3 bases and J dropped 3 bases, with 12 bases sitting between them. The source of this sequence is a human donor who received a combined kidney and bone marrow transplant. This chain links TRBV18 with TRBJ1-5; D not certain. The material sequenced was CD4+ T cells from blood, taken before the transplant. In nucleotides, the CDR3 is TGTGCCAGCTCACCGGGTGACGGGGACAATCAGCCCCAGCATTTT. It encodes CASSPGDGDNQPQHF.